This TCR beta chain was captured by sequencing in a study of blood T cell repertoires in COVID-19 (dated by TCRdb to the early 2020s). Regarding the complete study: The collaborator samples originated in the United States, Italy and Spain and spanned the acute and convalescent phases of COVID-19. Samples came from the ongoing ImmuneRACE study (first 160 participants) plus 1,254 subjects from 6 global collaborators. The material from the prospective study consisted of cDNA or gDNA derived from T cells, B-cell-depleted T cells, or PBMCs. The dataset comprised deeply sampled blood TCRbeta repertoires from subjects exposed to, actively infected with, or recovered from COVID-19. The repertoires were released in a freely available public database intended as a resource for research on the immune response to SARS-CoV-2. A de-identified subject ID, COVID-19 status, age in years and sex were almost always included in the sample metadata. Where HLA class I and class II types were available, the types were taken from metadata supplied by the sample provider, not from assay-based typing.

Study-wide findings and limitations: Clinical and demographic metadata were provided uncurated, with the amount varying by source and participant.

Each collaborating institution followed its own protocols to collect whole blood in K2EDTA tubes. Collaborator samples were shipped for TCRbeta analysis as frozen whole blood, isolated PBMCs, or DNA extracted from either sample type. Deletion took 5 bases off V and 3 bases off J, with a span of 13 bases between the germline ends. In the germline V gene, CDR1 corresponds to MDHEN and CDR2 to SYDVKM. The CDR3 spans 14 residues, from the cysteine through the phenylalanine. The retained sequence is limited to the CDR3, 42 bases, with the frame set at the first base. Details on this clone: Its target antigen remains unknown. No much larger clonotype is one base removed from it; base qualities were not supplied.

TCRbeta CDR3 regions were amplified from genomic DNA by means of the immunoSEQ Assay, a bias-controlled multiplex PCR. On the authors' methods: Within the assay, amplification of reference gene primers was used to estimate how many nucleated cells each sample contained. Sequence reads were collapsed and filtered to measure the absolute abundance of every unique TCRbeta CDR3 rearrangement. For each sample, productive Simpson clonality was calculated as the square root of Simpson's diversity index across productive rearrangements. TCRdb mirrors the immuneACCESS table, restricted to in-frame sequences. Some clones are absent from its copies; in checked studies, under half trace to an unresolved V gene, and the reason for the others is unknown. That table supplies the V and J calls and clone size; D and trimming were determined from the DNA. This sample lists some 65,000 clones; approximately 94% were detected once. Approximately 2.6% of the sample is held by the ten biggest clonotypes.

The chain is encoded by TRBV28 joined to TRBJ1-1, with the D segment identity uncertain. The receptor comes from a man in his 70s with active COVID-19. The material sequenced was peripheral blood. CDR3 protein: CASSMGFGDTEAFF. Read as DNA, the sequence is TGTGCCAGCAGTATGGGCTTCGGGGACACTGAAGCTTTCTTT.